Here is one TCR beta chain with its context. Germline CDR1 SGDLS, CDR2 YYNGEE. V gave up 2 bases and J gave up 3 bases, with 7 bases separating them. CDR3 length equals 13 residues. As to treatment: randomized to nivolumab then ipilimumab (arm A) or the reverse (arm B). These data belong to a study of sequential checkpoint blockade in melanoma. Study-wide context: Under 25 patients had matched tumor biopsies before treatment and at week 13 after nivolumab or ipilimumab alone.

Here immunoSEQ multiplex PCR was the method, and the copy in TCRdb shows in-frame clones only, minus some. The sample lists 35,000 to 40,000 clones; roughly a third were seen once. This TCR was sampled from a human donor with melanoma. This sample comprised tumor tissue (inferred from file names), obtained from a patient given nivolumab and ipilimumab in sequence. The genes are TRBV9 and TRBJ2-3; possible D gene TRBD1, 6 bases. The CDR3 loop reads CASSVGQTDTQYF. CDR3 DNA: TGTGCCAGCAGCGTCGGACAGACAGATACGCAGTATTTT. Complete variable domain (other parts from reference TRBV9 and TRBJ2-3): DSGVTQTPKHLITATGQRVTLRCSPRSGDLSVYWYQQSLDQGLQFLIQYYNGEERAKGNILERFSAQQFPDLHSELNLSSLELGDSALYFCASSVGQTDTQYFGPGTRLTVL.